The subject of this entry is one T cell receptor beta chain. CDR3 size: 14 residues. Between the trimmed V and J ends, which lost 5 bases and 2 bases, there was a span of 11 bases. Germline loops: CDR1 MNHEY, CDR2 SVGAGI. The entry originates in a study of blood T cell repertoires in COVID-19. Authors' methods: Estimation of nucleated cell counts was performed using reference gene primer amplification. Clones were read by immunoSEQ multiplex PCR, and TCRdb kept only the in-frame ones, dropping some. V and J calls plus clone size are reproduced from that table; the DNA served to infer D and trimming. The repertoire has tens of thousands of clones, over 70% of them found once; the top ten carry 15% to 20%.

The chain is built from TRBV6-5 and TRBJ2-3; D possibly corresponds to TRBD1 (6 bases). The origin of this receptor is a human donor in a cohort sampled during active COVID-19. Sequencing was done on a sample of peripheral blood. CDR3 DNA: TGTGCCAGCAGTACCCGGACAGCCACAGATACGCAGTATTTT. This codes for CASSTRTATDTQYF.